Sequencing of this T cell receptor beta chain was carried out in a study of blood T cell repertoires in COVID-19. About the study: Sources were T cells, B-cell-depleted T cells, or PBMCs; the material itself was cDNA or gDNA.

This clone has more than one count but fewer than ten. How the authors handled the data: It was from reference gene primer amplification that nucleated cell counts were estimated. Profiling relied on immunoSEQ multiplex PCR, and the TCRdb table lists in-frame clones only, not all of them. D and trimming come from the DNA, and the V and J calls and clone size come from that table. The sample contains tens of thousands of clones, around 80% of which appear only once. The TCR originated in a human donor in a cohort sampled during active or convalescent COVID-19. Material for sequencing was peripheral blood.

The CDR3 here is CASSLTGGYEQYF. The CDR3 coding sequence is TGCGCCAGCAGCTTGACAGGGGGGTACGAGCAGTACTTC. The chain couples TRBV5-1 to TRBJ2-7; TRBD1 matches 8 bases. Germline CDR1 reads SGHRS; CDR2 reads YFSETQ. The CDR3 runs 13 residues. With 1 base clipped from V and 4 bases from J, the junction kept 1 base outside the gene matches.